These 31 T cell receptor beta chains came from one sample sequenced in a study of molecular identifiers for immune sequencing clone quantification (dated by TCRdb to the late 2010s). Libraries were made using PCR. TCRdb records Illumina HiSeq 4000 as the sequencer. The raw public data were reprocessed by TCRdb itself: fastp quality trimming at Q25, MiXCR clonotype calling, in-frame beta chains only. For every CDR3 protein sequence, its rows merge into one entry that carries the most common genes and DNA. Counted in this sample were around 460,000 distinct CDR3 sequences; roughly 23% of them appeared once. Of the sample, approximately 0.8% falls within the top ten clones. Source material: naive CD8+ T cells from blood, with Jurkat cell RNA spiked in. The sample's cell subset or site label, decoded: FACS-sorted CD8+CD4-CCR7+CD45RA+ naive T cells. These receptors were collected from a human donor in good health. Some libraries in this study had Jurkat cell RNA spiked in.

The V call is TRBV6-5, the J call TRBJ2-1, with D hard to call. Trimming took 6 bases from V and 5 from J, leaving 20 bases between them. The CDR3 has 16 residues. In germline, CDR1 is MNHEY, CDR2 SVGAGI. CDR3 sequence reads: CASRPYTVSTHNEQFF. In DNA, the CDR3 is TGTGCCAGCAGGCCCTACACCGTTTCAACCCACAATGAGCAGTTCTTC.

In this sample, this clonotype turned up many times. The V gene is TRBV7-8, the J gene TRBJ2-7; TRBD1 aligns across 7 bases. CDR1 is SGHVS and CDR2 is FQNEAQ in the germline V gene. The length of the CDR3 is 16 residues. The junction had 11 bases not matched to a gene; V was cut back by 5 bases and J by 1 base. In nucleotides, the CDR3 is TGTGCCAGCAGCGCCCACGACAGGGATTTTTCCTACGAGCAGTACTTC. Its translation is CASSAHDRDFSYEQYF. The variable domain in full, with the rest retrieved from reference TRBV7-8 and TRBJ2-7, is GAGVSQSPRYKVAKRGQDVALRCDPISGHVSLFWYQQALGQGPEFLTYFQNEAQLDKSGLPSDRFFAERPEGSVSTLKIQRTQQEDSAVYLCASSAHDRDFSYEQYFGPGTRLTVT.

The chain combines TRBV7-9 with TRBJ2-1; 7 nucleotides match TRBD2. Per the germline V gene, CDR1 is SEHNR and CDR2 is FQNEAQ (reference sequence). The CDR3 runs to 12 residues. The trim removed 5 bases at V and 9 bases at J, leaving 4 bases unmatched. The CDR3 is CASSHTSVEQFF. CDR3 coding DNA: TGTGCCAGCAGCCACACTAGCGTTGAGCAGTTCTTC. Full variable domain (missing parts from reference TRBV7-9 and TRBJ2-1): DTGVSQNPRHKITKRGQNVTFRCDPISEHNRLYWYRQTLGQGPEFLTYFQNEAQLEKSRLLSDRFSAERPKGSFSTLEIQRTEQGDSAMYLCASSHTSVEQFFGPGTRLTVL.

V and J are TRBV20-1 and TRBJ2-7; 12 bases agree with TRBD2. Germline V gives CDR1 DFQATT, CDR2 SNEGSKA (reference sequence). Losses at the gene ends were 6 bases for V and 3 bases for J; bases not matched to a gene: 3. The CDR3 has 13 residues. The chain's CDR3 is CSATTSGGYEQYF. In nucleotides, the CDR3 is TGCAGTGCCACGACTAGCGGGGGCTACGAGCAGTACTTC.

Regarding this clonotype: A much larger clone differs by one base, so this may be a read error. V and J are TRBV20-1 and TRBJ2-7; TRBD2 agrees at 9 bases. Germline lookup yields CDR1 DFQATT and CDR2 SNEGSKA (reference sequence). The CDR3 runs 15 residues. CDR3 residues: CSARDRDSGSDERYF. CDR3 nucleotide sequence: TGCAGTGCTAGAGATCGAGATAGCGGGAGCGACGAGCGGTACTTC.

On this clonotype itself: A read error may be the cause here, since a much bigger clone is one base away. The chain couples TRBV6-5 to TRBJ2-4, with no clear D. Germline CDR1 is MNHEY and CDR2 is SVGAGI. CDR3 size: 17 residues. This CDR3 reads CTSSYQAHSPAKNIQYF. The CDR3 DNA reads TGTACCAGCAGTTACCAGGCCCACTCCCCGGCCAAAAACATTCAGTACTTC.

This clonotype was picked up a small number of times. The genes are TRBV13 and TRBJ2-3; tentatively, D is TRBD2 (5 bases). The germline CDR1 and CDR2 sequences are PRHDT and FYEKMQ (reference sequence). The CDR3 has 16 residues. The germline V and J ends were trimmed by 1 base and 1 base, with 12 bases remaining between them. CDR3 DNA sequence: TGTGCCAGCAGCTTAGTGGGGATGGGAGGCACAGATACGCAGTATTTT. Residues: CASSLVGMGGTDTQYF. The whole variable domain, remainder taken from reference TRBV13 and TRBJ2-3, is AAGVIQSPRHLIKEKRETATLKCYPIPRHDTVYWYQQGPGQDPQFLISFYEKMQSDKGSIPDRFSAQQFSDYHSELNMSSLELGDSALYFCASSLVGMGGTDTQYFGPGTRLTVL.

This clonotype was recorded many times. V usage is TRBV29-1 and J usage is TRBJ1-2; D is ambiguous. The CDR3 totals 11 residues. Trimming removed 0 bases at V and 8 bases at J, with 7 bases between. Germline V lookup: CDR1 SQVTM, CDR2 ANQGSEA. The CDR3 protein is CSVEEVSGYTF. Here the CDR3 DNA reads TGCAGCGTTGAAGAGGTGTCAGGCTACACCTTC.

The chain has TRBV12-3 or TRBV12-4 and TRBJ1-2; a possible D gene is TRBD1 (6 bases). V lost 7 bases and J lost 14, with 17 bases in between. The CDR3 is 11 residues long. As DNA, the CDR3 is TGTGCCAGCATTTCGCTGGGGACATTAACCTTC. Protein sequence: CASISLGTLTF.

On this clonotype itself: This may be a read error: a much more frequent sequence differs by one nucleotide. The DNA of the CDR3 is TGTGCCATCGAGGGATTCCAAGAGGCCCAGTACTTC. Translation gives CAIEGFQEAQYF. The chain is built from TRBV10-3 and TRBJ2-5; D possibly corresponds to TRBD2 (5 bases). From germline, CDR1 is ENHRY and CDR2 SYGVKD. CDR3 size: 12 residues.

The J gene is TRBJ2-7, the V gene TRBV7-6; TRBD1 agrees at 7 bases. Germline lookup yields CDR1 SGHVS and CDR2 FNYEAQ. The CDR3 sequence is 19 residues long. V was clipped by 5 bases and J by 3 bases; unmatched bases: 22. The CDR3 protein is CASSHSTRYSGGQFYEQYF. The DNA for the CDR3 is TGTGCCAGCAGCCACTCCACAAGGTACTCAGGGGGACAATTCTACGAGCAGTACTTC. Looking up the rest from reference TRBV7-6 and TRBJ2-7 gives the full variable domain: GAGVSQSPRYKVTKRGQDVALRCDPISGHVSLYWYRQALGQGPEFLTYFNYEAQQDKSGLPNDRFSAERPEGSISTLTIQRTEQRDSAMYRCASSHSTRYSGGQFYEQYFGPGTRLTVT.

A few counts support this clonotype. The genes are TRBV30 and TRBJ2-4; no definite D call. V was shortened by 0 bases and J by 0 bases, with 6 bases between the two germline ends. CDR3 length: 14 amino acids. CDR1 is GTSNPN, CDR2 SVGIG, per germline (reference sequence). This chain's CDR3 is CAWSVGLAKNIQYF. As DNA, the CDR3 is TGTGCCTGGAGTGTTGGGTTAGCCAAAAACATTCAGTACTTC.

V usage is TRBV6-2 or TRBV6-3 and J usage is TRBJ2-5; no clear D gene. Germline values: CDR1 MNHEY, CDR2 SVGEGT. With 6 bases removed from V and 1 base from J, the gap between germline ends came to 15 bases. This CDR3 comprises 15 residues. The CDR3 bases are TGTGCCAGCAGAACTCCGATCGAGTTCCAAGAGACCCAGTACTTC. It codes for CASRTPIEFQETQYF.

This clonotype has just a few counts. The J gene is TRBJ1-4, the V gene TRBV10-3, with TRBD1 as a possible D gene (6 bases). This CDR3 has 12 amino acids. V dropped 10 bases and J dropped 6 bases, with 12 bases sitting between them. The germline V gene encodes CDR1 ENHRY and CDR2 SYGVKD. The chain's CDR3 is CATTRGDEKLFF. CDR3 in DNA: TGTGCCACTACCAGGGGCGATGAAAAACTGTTTTTT.

The sample holds many counts of this clonotype. The chain uses TRBV28 and TRBJ1-5; D uncertain. Germline values: CDR1 MDHEN, CDR2 SYDVKM. The CDR3 sequence is 15 residues long. Trimming left V 2 bases short and J 1 base short, with 9 bases between. CDR3: CASSLRTTSNQPQHF. The CDR3, as DNA: TGTGCCAGCAGTTTAAGGACCACCAGCAATCAGCCCCAGCATTTT.

There are many counts of this clonotype. V is TRBV29-1 and J is TRBJ2-3; 8 positions agree with TRBD2. Germline V gene data show CDR1 as SQVTM and CDR2 as ANQGSEA. With V trimmed by 0 bases and J by 4 bases, 18 bases remained unmatched. The CDR3 totals 19 residues. The CDR3 loop is CSVEDLTGAGAHPADTQYF. Written as DNA, the CDR3 is TGCAGCGTTGAAGATCTGACGGGAGCGGGAGCACACCCCGCAGATACGCAGTATTTT.

The sample holds many counts of this clonotype. The chain couples TRBV4-1 to TRBJ2-6; unclear D gene. This CDR3 spans 15 amino acids. V was trimmed by 4 bases and J by 0 bases, leaving 7 bases between them. Per germline, CDR1 MGHRA and CDR2 YSYEKL. The DNA for the CDR3 is TGCGCCAGCAGCCCCAACCCCTCTGGGGCCAACGTCCTGACTTTC. Residues: CASSPNPSGANVLTF.

In this sample, this clonotype turned up many times. V and J are TRBV4-3 and TRBJ1-2, with 7 bases fitting TRBD1. The CDR3 loop spans 16 amino acids. J lost 0 bases, V lost 3 bases, and 7 bases had no gene match. The germline V gene encodes CDR1 LGHNA and CDR2 YSLEER. CDR3 loop: CASSQTTGTANYGYTF. The CDR3 nucleotides are TGCGCCAGCAGCCAGACAACCGGGACAGCTAACTATGGCTACACCTTC.

The genes are TRBV19 and TRBJ1-5; D possibly corresponds to TRBD1 (5 bases). Trimming took 6 bases from V and 0 from J, leaving 12 bases between them. Germline CDR1 and CDR2: LNHDA and SQIVND (reference sequence). This CDR3 has 15 amino acids. The CDR3 DNA reads TGTGCCAGTAGGCTGGGGCAGTATAGCAATCAGCCCCAGCATTTT. It translates to CASRLGQYSNQPQHF.

This rearrangement joins TRBV27 to TRBJ2-2, with 10 bases matching TRBD2. From germline, CDR1 is MNHEY and CDR2 SMNVEV (reference sequence). Trimming removed 5 bases from V and 1 base from J; junction bases left unmatched: 7. The CDR3 is made up of 17 amino acids. In DNA, the CDR3 is TGTGCCAGCAGTCCCGCAGCGGGGGGGATGAACACCGGGGAGCTGTTTTTT. The encoded protein is CASSPAAGGMNTGELFF.

In this sample, this clonotype turned up many times. The rearrangement joins TRBV4-1 to TRBJ2-1; D is possibly TRBD2 (6 bases). V was cut by 3 bases and J by 0 bases, with 12 bases left in between. Germline CDR1 and CDR2: MGHRA and YSYEKL. There are 16 residues in the CDR3. The CDR3, as DNA: TGCGCCAGCAGCCAGGCTCGGGACTTCTCCTACAATGAGCAGTTCTTC. Its protein is CASSQARDFSYNEQFF.

This clonotype has just a few counts. V usage is TRBV20-1 and J usage is TRBJ2-7; weak D call: TRBD2 (5 bases). V was trimmed by 4 bases and J by 0 bases, leaving 10 bases between them. CDR1 is DFQATT and CDR2 is SNEGSKA in the germline V gene (reference sequence). This CDR3 comprises 13 residues. CDR3 in amino acids: CSANSGSSYEQYF. CDR3 nucleotides: TGCAGTGCTAACAGTGGGAGCTCCTACGAGCAGTACTTC.

The table lists this clonotype with many counts. The chain joins TRBV6-2 or TRBV6-3 to TRBJ2-7; no definite D call. Germline V lookup: CDR1 MNHEY, CDR2 SVGEGT. V shed 2 bases and J shed 3 bases, with 8 bases lying between them. The CDR3 is 13 residues long. The DNA for the CDR3 is TGTGCCAGCAGTTACGGTCCTGACTACGAGCAGTACTTC. It translates to CASSYGPDYEQYF.

This clonotype occurred many times. This rearrangement joins TRBV6-2 or TRBV6-3 to TRBJ2-7, with D possibly TRBD2 on 5 matching bases. The CDR3 is 15 amino acids. V was trimmed by 8 bases and J by 0 bases, leaving 17 bases between them. Per germline, CDR1 MNHEY and CDR2 SVGEGT. The CDR3 DNA sequence: TGTGCCAGCCGCCTCGGGGTATCACTCTCCTACGAGCAGTACTTC. This gives the protein CASRLGVSLSYEQYF.

The chain combines TRBV13 with TRBJ2-1, with D perhaps TRBD1 (5 bases). Looked up from germline, CDR1 is PRHDT and CDR2 is FYEKMQ (reference sequence). V lost 8 bases and J lost 7, with 12 bases in between. The CDR3 loop spans 12 amino acids. In DNA form, the CDR3 reads TGTGCCAGCGGCATTCCAGGGAATGAGCAGTTCTTC. Protein sequence: CASGIPGNEQFF.

This clonotype was picked up many times. CDR3 sequence reads: CASSYSTSGGVEQYF. The DNA of the CDR3 is TGTGCCAGCAGTTACTCGACTAGCGGGGGAGTCGAGCAGTACTTC. The chain combines TRBV6-6 with TRBJ2-7, with 12 bases aligning to TRBD2. The CDR3 has 15 residues. The V gene's germline CDR1 is MNHNY and CDR2 SVGAGI (reference sequence). V shed 0 bases and J 6 bases; nucleotides not matched to a gene: 3.

This clonotype was observed a few times. This chain joins TRBV4-3 and TRBJ2-1; D perhaps matches TRBD2 (5 bases). The CDR3 consists of 16 residues. Trimming cost V 3 bases and J 0 bases, with 12 bases left between them. Germline loops: CDR1 LGHNA, CDR2 YSLEER. CDR3 nucleotide sequence: TGCGCCAGCAGCCATGCAGGACTGAGCTCCTACAATGAGCAGTTCTTC. It specifies CASSHAGLSSYNEQFF.

In its sample, this clonotype was seen many times. V usage is TRBV20-1 and J usage is TRBJ2-2; 10 nucleotides line up with TRBD2. This CDR3 comprises 15 residues. With 5 bases clipped from V and 2 bases from J, the junction kept 5 bases outside the gene matches. CDR1 is DFQATT, CDR2 SNEGSKA, per germline (reference sequence). CDR3 coding DNA: TGCAGTGCTTACTGGACTAGCGGAAACACCGGGGAGCTGTTTTTT. This encodes CSAYWTSGNTGELFF.

At least ten counts were recorded for this clonotype. The chain combines TRBV28 with TRBJ2-5; D ambiguous. The germline V gene has CDR1 MDHEN and CDR2 SYDVKM. V lost 5 bases and J lost 1, with 8 bases in between. This CDR3 comprises 13 residues. In nucleotides, the CDR3 is TGTGCCAGCAGTGGTACCCTCCAAGAGACCCAGTACTTC. Encoded protein: CASSGTLQETQYF.

This clonotype was observed many times. The genes are TRBV20-1 and TRBJ1-5, with 9 bases fitting TRBD1. Germline CDR1 and CDR2: DFQATT and SNEGSKA (reference sequence). Trimming removed 5 bases from V and 6 bases from J; junction bases left unmatched: 11. The CDR3 spans 15 residues. The CDR3 DNA follows: TGCAGTGCTGTTGGACAGGGGAGAGAGGGTCAGCCCCAGCATTTT. Translation: CSAVGQGREGQPQHF.

This clonotype was observed many times. The chain uses TRBV6-5 and TRBJ1-5; D gene ambiguous. Germline V gene data show CDR1 as MNHEY and CDR2 as SVGAGI. Trimming shortened V by 6 bases and J by 0 bases, and 6 bases separated the two germline ends. The CDR3 has 13 amino acids. In nucleotides, the CDR3 is TGTGCCAGCAGGCCATATAGCAATCAGCCCCAGCATTTT. This encodes CASRPYSNQPQHF.